Included here is one T cell receptor beta chain sequence, with context. What antigen it recognizes has not been identified. Base qualities are not at hand, and no much larger clone is one base apart. This sample is part of a study of blood T cell repertoires in COVID-19 (dated by TCRdb to about 2020). About the study as a whole: The collaborator samples originated in the United States, Italy and Spain and spanned the acute and convalescent phases of COVID-19. The samples were drawn from the first 160 participants of the ongoing ImmuneRACE study and from 1,200 or so subjects provided by 6 global collaborators. A de-identified subject ID, COVID-19 status, age in years and sex were almost always included in the sample metadata. Subjects who had been exposed to COVID-19, were actively infected with it, or had recovered from it provided the deeply sampled blood TCRbeta repertoires that made up the dataset. The material from the prospective study consisted of cDNA or gDNA derived from T cells, B-cell-depleted T cells, or PBMCs. Where available, HLA class I and class II types were taken from metadata supplied by the sample provider and were not determined by assay-based typing. The repertoires were released in a freely available public database intended as a resource for research on the immune response to SARS-CoV-2.

At one collaborating source in Seattle, patients were enrolled during active infection and were followed longitudinally through the course of disease. Whole blood was collected in K2EDTA tubes by collaborating institutions according to the institutions' own protocols. For TCRbeta analysis, collaborators shipped samples as frozen whole blood, isolated PBMCs, or DNA extracted from either of those sample types. TCRbeta CDR3 regions were amplified from genomic DNA using the immunoSEQ Assay, a bias-controlled multiplex PCR. On the study's bioinformatics: Within the assay, amplification of reference gene primers was used to estimate how many nucleated cells each sample contained. Sequence reads were collapsed and filtered to measure the absolute abundance of every unique TCRbeta CDR3 rearrangement. For each sample, productive Simpson clonality was calculated as the square root of Simpson's diversity index across productive rearrangements. TCRdb provides this immuneACCESS table in a form limited to in-frame rearrangements. Some clones are lacking; in checked studies, under half of them reflect an unresolved V gene, and why the rest are absent is not known. D and trimming come from the DNA, and the V and J calls and clone size come from that table. For this sample the table gives 110,000 or so clones, of which around 85% were detected only once. The leading ten clones occupy about 6.1% of the sample.

The paper as a whole reports these results and caveats: How much clinical and demographic metadata was included differed by source and by participant, and the metadata was provided uncurated.

The junction shows trimming of 3 bases on V and 8 bases on J, and the gene matches do not reach 11 bases of it. Reading the germline V gene (reference sequence) gives CDR1 LNHDA and CDR2 SQIVND. Reading from cysteine to phenylalanine, the CDR3 counts 16 amino acids. Kept here is only the CDR3 DNA, which spans 48 bases and is read in frame from base 1. The receptor was derived from a woman in her sixties or seventies with COVID-19, enrolled during active disease. The chain employs TRBV19 and TRBJ2-1, with TRBD2 identical over 9 junction bases. Sequencing was carried out using peripheral blood. The nucleotide sequence reads as follows: TGTGCCAGTAGTATCAGCGGGGGGATCCTCTTGGATGAGCAGTTCTTC. This gives the protein CASSISGGILLDEQFF.